This T cell receptor beta chain is from a study of cytomegalovirus exposure and HLA in healthy donors. Whole-study results and caveats: The authors later found most CMV-associated TCR beta chains appeared HLA-restricted. A cluster of highly shared sequence variants was likely a sequencing artifact. Specificity for CMV antigens was confirmed in vitro for a few of the CMV-associated chains.

The PCR made use of 60 Vbeta and 13 Jbeta primers. Original analysis: A later analysis tallied approximately 87 million unique TCR beta chains, around 10 million of them shared. Profiling relied on immunoSEQ multiplex PCR, and the TCRdb table lists in-frame clones only, not all of them. The V and J calls and clone size are taken from that table; D and trimming were inferred from the DNA. The sample contains about 160,000 clones, approximately 80% of which appear only once. The CDR3 is made up of 14 amino acids. Unmatched junction bases numbered 9, after V lost 7 bases and J lost 5 bases. The V gene's germline CDR1 is SNHLY and CDR2 FYNNEI. In the case of this clone: As yet, its antigen is unknown.

Material: PBMCs. This receptor was obtained from a man younger than 35 in good health and CMV-seropositive. The chain has TRBV2 and TRBJ1-2, with TRBD1 matching over 8 bases. As DNA, the CDR3 is TGTGCCAGCAACCCGGACAGGGCGGAGTATGGCTACACCTTC. As protein: CASNPDRAEYGYTF.